Below, 26 T cell receptor beta chains from the same sample are listed, as sequenced in a study of identical twins' blood T cells. Using its own MiXCR run on the 5' RACE reads, TCRdb lists one record per CDR3 protein. This repertoire shows fewer than 450,000 distinct CDR3 sequences, about 28% found once; its top ten account for about 6%. Sequenced material: PBMCs. These receptors were collected from a woman aged 18-55 years in good health.

The table lists this clonotype with a count of one. Being one base from a much bigger clone, this may be a read error. The chain uses TRBV10-3 and TRBJ2-3, with D hard to call. Germline V gene sequence: CDR1 ENHRY, CDR2 SYGVKD. The CDR3 runs 12 residues. Between the trimmed V and J ends, which lost 8 bases and 3 bases, there was a span of 9 bases. The CDR3 is CAIGPETDTQYF. CDR3 DNA sequence: TGTGCCATCGGACCCGAAACAGATACGCAGTATTTT.

The genes are TRBV12-3 or TRBV12-4 and TRBJ1-5; D ambiguous. The CDR3 consists of 18 residues. Between the trimmed V and J ends, which lost 2 bases and 0 bases, there was a span of 17 bases. Here the CDR3 DNA reads TGTGCCAGCAGTTTAAAAGAGATAGGACTACCTAGCAATCAGCCCCAGCATTTT. Protein product: CASSLKEIGLPSNQPQHF.

This clonotype was found a few times. The chain employs TRBV20-1 and TRBJ1-1, with 7 bases aligning to TRBD1. Per the germline V gene, CDR1 is DFQATT and CDR2 is SNEGSKA (reference sequence). V was pared by 6 bases and J by 1 base, with 5 bases of the junction left unmatched. The CDR3 has 13 amino acids. The CDR3 loop is CSATRQGNTEAFF. CDR3 nucleotides: TGCAGTGCAACAAGACAGGGGAACACTGAAGCTTTCTTT.

The J gene is TRBJ2-3, the V gene TRBV6-1; 8 bases agree with TRBD2. The J segment lost 5 bases and the V segment lost 7 bases, leaving 8 bases of the junction unmatched. Germline-derived CDR1 and CDR2 are MNHNS and SASEGT. The CDR3 runs to 14 residues. CDR3 in amino acids: CASKERGSIDTQYF. Written as DNA, the CDR3 is TGTGCCAGCAAGGAGCGGGGGTCGATAGATACGCAGTATTTT.

V gene TRBV6-2 or TRBV6-3 combines with J gene TRBJ1-5, with a weak D call TRBD1 (5 bases). Germline CDR1 reads MNHEY; CDR2 reads SVGEGT. CDR3 length: 15 residues. Trimming shortened V by 5 bases and J by 0 bases, and 11 bases separated the two germline ends. The CDR3 DNA follows: TGTGCCAGCAGTCCCGACAGATATAGCAATCAGCCCCAGCATTTT. Amino acid sequence: CASSPDRYSNQPQHF.

This clonotype was detected only a few times. The rearrangement links TRBV7-2 to TRBJ2-3; 7 bases line up with TRBD2. Germline trimming cut 1 base from V and 0 bases from J; bases unmatched to any gene: 7. The CDR3 length is 17 residues. From germline, CDR1 is SGHTA and CDR2 FQGNSA. The CDR3 loop reads CASSLDLSGVSTDTQYF. Here the CDR3 DNA reads TGTGCCAGCAGCTTAGATCTGAGCGGGGTCAGCACAGATACGCAGTATTTT. The full variable domain, its missing parts supplied by reference TRBV7-2 and TRBJ2-3, is GAGVSQSPSNKVTEKGKDVELRCDPISGHTALYWYRQSLGQGLEFLIYFQGNSAPDKSGLPSDRFSAERTGGSVSTLTIQRTQQEDSAVYLCASSLDLSGVSTDTQYFGPGTRLTVL.

For this clonotype: Germline and junction disagree at one end, which may indicate a read error. The rearrangement joins TRBV5-1 to TRBJ1-1; D remains ambiguous. The CDR3 spans 14 residues. CDR1 and CDR2 (germline): SGHRS, YFSETQ. CDR3 in DNA: TGCGCCAGCAGGTTCTGGGCAGAAAACACTGAAGCTCTCTTT. This translates into CASRFWAENTEALF.

This clonotype appeared a few times. One end of the junction fails to match germline, which may point to a read error. The chain uses TRBV5-1 and TRBJ2-1, with 12 bases lining up with TRBD2. Germline CDR1 is SGHRS and CDR2 is YFSETQ. The CDR3 contains 17 residues. Written as DNA, the CDR3 is TGCGCCAGCAGCCATGGACTAGCGGGAAGTTCGTACAATGAGCAGCTCTTC. This translates into CASSHGLAGSSYNEQLF.

This clonotype has a count of ten or more. V gene TRBV6-5 combines with J gene TRBJ1-6, with 8 bases that match TRBD1. The CDR3 spans 18 residues. Germline V gives CDR1 MNHEY, CDR2 SVGAGI. V lost 6 bases to trimming and J lost 0 bases; unmatched junction nucleotides: 10. In DNA form, the CDR3 reads TGTGCCAGCAGACTAACGACAGGGGAAAGCTCCTATAATTCACCCCTCCACTTT. It codes for CASRLTTGESSYNSPLHF.

The chain carries TRBV7-3 and TRBJ2-2; D not certain. This CDR3 comprises 16 residues. Trimming took off 4 bases at V and 1 base at J, with 13 bases between the two ends. Germline loops: CDR1 SGHTA, CDR2 FQGTGA. As DNA, the CDR3 is TGTGCCAGCAGCTCGTTGGGTGCTGGGAACACCGGGGAGCTGTTTTTT. Translation gives CASSSLGAGNTGELFF.

This rearrangement joins TRBV14 to TRBJ1-1; D might be TRBD1 (5 bases). The ends were cut back, 2 bases at V and 1 base at J, with 11 bases in the middle. This CDR3 is built from 15 residues. Germline V CDR1 and CDR2: SGHDN, FVKESK. DNA for the CDR3: TGTGCCAGCAGCCAATGGGGGGTCGGGAACACTGAAGCTTTCTTT. It is translated as CASSQWGVGNTEAFF.

This chain uses TRBV9 with TRBJ2-3; no reliable D call. The germline V and J ends were trimmed by 4 bases and 5 bases, with 11 bases remaining between them. Germline V gene sequence: CDR1 SGDLS, CDR2 YYNGEE. The length of the CDR3 is 13 residues. This CDR3 is CASSPHPQDTQYF. The CDR3 coding sequence is TGTGCCAGCAGCCCCCACCCCCAAGATACGCAGTATTTT.

In the case of this clonotype: An end of the junction does not agree with germline; a read error may underlie this. The genes are TRBV12-3 or TRBV12-4 and TRBJ1-5; D is ambiguous. The CDR3 runs to 12 residues. CDR3 sequence: CASTLAGQPQHF. The CDR3 region has the DNA TGTGCCAGCACTTTAGCCGGGCAGCCCCAGCATTTT.

Points on this clonotype: It may be a read error: a sequence one base away is much more abundant. The chain uses TRBV4-2 and TRBJ2-2; 11 nucleotides match TRBD1. V dropped 5 bases and J dropped 3; count of bases not matched to a gene: 2. The germline V gene has CDR1 LGHNA and CDR2 YNFKEQ. The CDR3 runs 15 residues. CDR3 in amino acids: CASSEGQGDTGELFF. DNA of the CDR3: TGTGCCAGCAGCGAGGGACAGGGGGACACCGGGGAGCTGTTTTTT.

This clonotype occurred many times. The chain recombines TRBV5-6 with TRBJ1-1; D ambiguous. V lost 2 bases to trimming and J lost 7 bases, with 12 bases between them. The CDR3 covers 13 residues. Germline V lookup: CDR1 SGHDT, CDR2 YYEEEE. The CDR3 reads CASSLVQSDEAFF. CDR3 coding DNA: TGTGCCAGCAGCTTAGTTCAGTCGGATGAAGCTTTCTTT.

This chain connects TRBV5-1 to TRBJ2-2; TRBD2 is a possible D gene (5 bases). This CDR3 contains 15 residues. Germline CDR1 reads SGHRS; CDR2 reads YFSETQ. V was trimmed by 1 base and J by 7 bases, leaving 14 bases between them. The CDR3 protein is CASSLFGGWDGELFF. In DNA, the CDR3 is TGCGCCAGCAGCTTGTTCGGAGGCTGGGACGGGGAGCTGTTTTTT.

This clonotype was observed a handful of times. V gene TRBV5-1 combines with J gene TRBJ2-1, with D perhaps matching TRBD2 (6 bases). This CDR3 is built from 16 residues. Germline CDR1 and CDR2: SGHRS and YFSETQ. Trimming took 1 base from V and 2 from J, leaving 13 bases between them. This CDR3 reads CASSLMEGSTYNEQFF. The CDR3 nucleotides read TGCGCCAGCAGCTTGATGGAGGGTAGTACCTACAATGAGCAGTTCTTC. Full variable domain (missing parts from reference TRBV5-1 and TRBJ2-1): KAGVTQTPRYLIKTRGQQVTLSCSPISGHRSVSWYQQTPGQGLQFLFEYFSETQRNKGNFPGRFSGRQFSNSRSEMNVSTLELGDSALYLCASSLMEGSTYNEQFFGPGTRLTVL.

This chain joins TRBV12-3 or TRBV12-4 and TRBJ2-3; D not certain. Matching the DNA end better, TRBJ1-5 makes the J call doubtful. CDR3 size: 13 residues. CDR3 sequence: CASSLPPLDTQHF. The CDR3 nucleotides read TGTGCCAGCAGTTTACCCCCCTTAGATACGCAGCATTTT.

The V call is TRBV18, the J call TRBJ1-2; D may be TRBD1 (6 bases). Trimming shortened V by 4 bases and J by 9 bases, and 24 bases separated the two germline ends. CDR1 is KGHSH and CDR2 is LQKENI in the germline V gene. This CDR3 is built from 16 residues. The CDR3 sequence is CASSLIEALTGKSYTF. CDR3 DNA: TGTGCCAGCTCACTAATCGAGGCTCTAACAGGGAAAAGCTACACCTTC.

This clonotype was seen only a few times. The rearrangement links TRBV19 to TRBJ1-3; possibly TRBD1 for D (5 bases). Germline lookup yields CDR1 LNHDA and CDR2 SQIVND (reference sequence). V was trimmed by 10 bases and J by 0 bases, leaving 13 bases between them. This CDR3 contains 14 residues. As DNA, the CDR3 is TGTGCCACCAGGGCCGGATCCTCTGGAAACACCATATATTTT. Amino acid sequence: CATRAGSSGNTIYF.

This clonotype was observed a few times. The rearrangement links TRBV3-1 to TRBJ1-4; D is unresolved. This CDR3 spans 12 amino acids. CDR1 and CDR2 from the germline V gene are LGHDT and YNNKEL (reference sequence). V lost 3 bases, J lost 4 bases, and 3 bases lay in between. The CDR3 spells CASSQNNEKLFF. CDR3 nucleotide sequence: TGTGCCAGCAGCCAGAATAATGAAAAACTGTTTTTT.

This clonotype has a count of ten or more. The rearrangement uses TRBV20-1 and TRBJ1-3; TRBD1 might be the D (5 bases). The V gene's germline CDR1 is DFQATT and CDR2 SNEGSKA (reference sequence). V shed 2 bases and J shed 0 bases, with 11 bases lying between them. This CDR3 is 15 amino acids long. The CDR3 bases are TGCAGTGCTAGATCCGGGGGAGCCTCTGGAAACACCATATATTTT. It yields the protein CSARSGGASGNTIYF.

This sequence joins TRBV5-6 and TRBJ2-7; D uncertain. V lost 2 bases to trimming and J lost 7 bases, with 16 bases between them. The CDR3 is 14 amino acids. CDR1 and CDR2 (germline): SGHDT, YYEEEE. CDR3 in amino acids: CASSFFRQTREQYF. CDR3 DNA sequence: TGTGCCAGCAGCTTTTTCCGTCAAACACGAGAGCAGTACTTC.

Turning to this clonotype: This could be a read error, since a much larger clone is one nucleotide away. The chain employs TRBV29-1 and TRBJ1-1; a possible D gene is TRBD1 (5 bases). Trimming shortened V by 6 bases and J by 4 bases, and 18 bases separated the two germline ends. CDR1 and CDR2 from the germline V gene are SQVTM and ANQGSEA. The CDR3 covers 14 residues. CDR3 bases: TGCAGCGTGGAAACAGGAGAAAGAGTCACTGAAGCTTTCTTT. Amino acid sequence: CSVETGERVTEAFF.

This clonotype was counted between two and nine times. V and J are TRBV3-1 and TRBJ2-3; the match to TRBD2 covers 11 bases. V shed 5 bases and J 0 bases; nucleotides not matched to a gene: 1. The CDR3 covers 15 residues. CDR1 is LGHDT and CDR2 is YNNKEL in the germline V gene (reference sequence). The CDR3 is CASSTSGGSTDTQYF. In nucleotides, the CDR3 is TGTGCCAGCAGCACTAGCGGGGGTAGCACAGATACGCAGTATTTT.

This clonotype was recorded a few times. The rearrangement links TRBV5-1 to TRBJ2-5; D uncertain. This CDR3 contains 16 residues. Germline V CDR1 and CDR2: SGHRS, YFSETQ. Trimming removed 1 base at V and 0 bases at J, with 13 bases between. DNA of the CDR3: TGCGCCAGCAGCTTGTTTCTCTGGCAGGACCAAGAGACCCAGTACTTC. Translating it yields CASSLFLWQDQETQYF.